Described below is a single TCR beta chain sequence and its context. The data derive from a study of T cell changes during pregnancy in multiple sclerosis. The assay was immunoSEQ multiplex PCR, and TCRdb's table has in-frame clones only and misses some. The sample holds 45,000 to 65,000 clones, 75% to 95% seen once. The CDR3 extends over 15 amino acids. Germline assignment: CDR1 SGHRS and CDR2 YFSETQ. The V segment lost 0 bases and the J segment 5 bases; nucleotides outside the gene matches: 5. The material sequenced was peripheral blood, taken after pregnancy. J is TRBJ2-3 and V is TRBV5-1; 8 positions match TRBD2. The receptor was derived from a female donor in good health, enrolled as a control in a pregnancy study. The CDR3 spells CASSLGRGGQDTQYF. For the CDR3, the DNA is TGCGCCAGCAGCTTGGGACGGGGGGGCCAAGATACGCAGTATTTT.